A single sample gave rise to the 21 T cell receptor beta chains below, sequenced in a study of tumor-infiltrating lymphocytes in primary liver carcinoma. Joint extraction of RNA and DNA used about 17-31 mg of bulk tissue that was unsorted. Starting from approximately 470 ng of total RNA, TCR beta cDNA was produced with a primer in the constant region. TCR beta libraries came from three nested multiplex PCR rounds using slightly modified ARM-PCR. Each of the first two PCR rounds ran 9 to 11 cycles with TRBV1-TRBV30 forward and C-beta reverse primers. In TCRdb, the multiplex PCR reads were re-called with MiXCR into one record per CDR3 protein. The sample includes 85,000 to 100,000 distinct CDR3 sequences, 55% to 75% of them seen just once. Specimen: tumor-adjacent normal liver tissue. These receptors originate from a man aged 40-49 years with primary liver carcinoma and hepatitis B virus infection.

The V gene is TRBV29-1, the J gene TRBJ2-1; D possibly corresponds to TRBD2 (5 bases). CDR1 SQVTM and CDR2 ANQGSEA come from the germline V gene. Trimming took off 7 bases at V and 10 bases at J, with 14 bases between the two ends. The length of the CDR3 is 11 residues. The CDR3 protein is CSGGESYEQFF. As DNA, the CDR3 is TGCAGCGGTGGGGAGTCCTACGAGCAGTTCTTC.

Comments on this clonotype: One junction end disagrees with the germline gene, perhaps due to a read error. V and J are TRBV5-1 and TRBJ1-1; tentatively, D is TRBD1 (5 bases). The CDR3 extends over 14 amino acids. Germline lookup yields CDR1 SGHRS and CDR2 YFSETQ. The CDR3 DNA is TGTGCCAGCATCTTGGGGGGAAGCACGACTGAAGCTTTCTTT. This encodes CASILGGSTTEAFF.

This clonotype was seen a few times. This CDR3 is missing its conserved last phenylalanine or tryptophan, likely due to a read error. The chain has TRBV6-1 and TRBJ2-1; 7 nucleotides match TRBD1. The germline CDR1 and CDR2 sequences are MNHNS and SASEGT. The CDR3 is 16 residues long. The V and J ends lost 1 base and 7 bases, in that order; junction bases with no gene match: 10. The CDR3 sequence is CASSEVPGQTGNEQFL. CDR3 coding DNA: TGTGCCAGCAGTGAAGTCCCGGGACAGACGGGTAATGAGCAGTTCCTC.

This clonotype was seen a handful of times. Given a much more abundant clone one base away, this may be a read error. The gene calls are TRBV6-1 and TRBJ2-3; D unclear. Germline V gives CDR1 MNHNS, CDR2 SASEGT. The CDR3 has 15 amino acids. In DNA form, the CDR3 reads TGTGTCAGCAGTGCGGTCCACCAGGCCACAGATACGCAGTATTTT. It is translated as CVSSAVHQATDTQYF.

This clonotype occurred a few times. A read error may be the cause here, since a much bigger clone is one base away. The chain has TRBV29-1 and TRBJ2-7, with 9 bases identical to TRBD1. Germline V gives CDR1 SQVTM, CDR2 ANQGSEA. V trimming: 1 base; J trimming: 2 bases; junction bases outside the gene matches: 6. CDR3 length: 15 amino acids. CDR3 DNA: TGCAGCGTTGAAGGGACAGGGGCCACGACCTACGAGCAGTACTTC. Protein product: CSVEGTGATTYEQYF.

The chain has TRBV19 and TRBJ2-1; TRBD2 matches at 15 bases. Germline V gene sequence: CDR1 LNHDA, CDR2 SQIVND (reference sequence). The V gene end was trimmed by 4 bases and the J gene end by 9 bases; junction bases not matched to a gene: 7. The CDR3 loop spans 16 amino acids. CDR3 nucleotide sequence: TGTGCCAGTAGTAGGGGACTAGCGGGAGGTTCGACTGAGCAGTTCTTC. Protein product: CASSRGLAGGSTEQFF.

The chain carries TRBV6-2 or TRBV6-3 and TRBJ2-3, with D unresolved. V was shortened by 8 bases and J by 12 bases, with 18 bases between the two germline ends. The CDR3 covers 12 residues. Germline CDR1 reads MNHEY; CDR2 reads SVGEGT. Written as DNA, the CDR3 is TGTGCCAGCGGTACCATCGTGAGTGGCCAGTATTTT. Its translation is CASGTIVSGQYF.

Turning to this clonotype: At one end, the junction sequence differs from germline, possibly due to a read error. The J gene is TRBJ1-1, the V gene TRBV11-2; no reliable D call. Per the germline V gene, CDR1 is SGHAT and CDR2 is FQNNGV. This CDR3 region has 13 residues. The CDR3 DNA sequence: TGTGGCAGCAGCTTAAAGACGGGCACTGAAGCTTTCTTT. Protein: CGSSLKTGTEAFF.

As for this clonotype: The junction shows a germline mismatch at one end, possibly a read error. This chain connects TRBV11-2 to TRBJ2-3, with TRBD2 as a possible D gene (6 bases). CDR3 length: 14 amino acids. The germline V gene has CDR1 SGHAT and CDR2 FQNNGV. DNA of the CDR3: TGTGCCAGCAGTCTCGGGACTGAGGGCGATAAGCAGTATTTT. Its protein product is CASSLGTEGDKQYF.

This chain connects TRBV28 to TRBJ2-3, with 9 bases matching TRBD2. This CDR3 region has 16 residues. The germline V gene encodes CDR1 MDHEN and CDR2 SYDVKM. Losses at the gene ends were 8 bases for V and 0 bases for J; bases not matched to a gene: 9. CDR3 protein: CASGSSGTSSTDTQYF. The CDR3 DNA follows: TGTGCCAGCGGTTCCTCCGGGACTAGCAGCACAGATACGCAGTATTTT.

This clonotype was detected only a few times. This chain joins TRBV5-1 and TRBJ2-7; 10 bases align to TRBD1. The CDR3 extends over 14 amino acids. The germline CDR1 and CDR2 sequences are SGHRS and YFSETQ. Losses at the gene ends were 2 bases for V and 5 bases for J; bases not matched to a gene: 4. Here the CDR3 DNA reads TGCGCCAGCAGCTTCCGACAGGGGGCGAACGAGCAGTACTTC. Protein: CASSFRQGANEQYF.

This clonotype has ten or more counts. This chain uses TRBV10-3 with TRBJ1-2; D not certain. Germline-derived CDR1 and CDR2 are ENHRY and SYGVKD. The CDR3 has 15 amino acids. Trimming cost V 0 bases and J 8 bases, with 16 bases left between them. CDR3 bases: TGTGCCATCAGTGAGTCGGGAGCCCTTTATGGAGGCTACACCTTC. Translated, it gives CAISESGALYGGYTF.

This clonotype was picked up many times. This chain uses TRBV4-1 with TRBJ2-7; D remains ambiguous. V was pared by 1 base and J by 0 bases, with 10 bases between. Per germline, CDR1 MGHRA and CDR2 YSYEKL. The CDR3 has 15 amino acids. The CDR3 reads CASSQGSTFSYEQYF. As DNA, the CDR3 is TGCGCCAGCAGCCAAGGGTCGACTTTCTCCTACGAGCAGTACTTC.

This clonotype was detected once. This CDR3 fails to terminate in the conserved phenylalanine or tryptophan, so it likely reflects a read error. The chain carries TRBV11-2 and TRBJ1-2; a weak D match, TRBD1 (5 bases). The CDR3 contains 14 residues. Germline CDR1 SGHAT, CDR2 FQNNGV. CDR3 loop: CASSLGGAHYGYTL. The CDR3 bases are TGTGCCAGTAGCTTAGGAGGGGCCCACTATGGTTACACCCTC.

As to this clonotype: Sequence at one end of the junction differs from germline and may be a read error. The chain is built from TRBV12-3 or TRBV12-4 and TRBJ1-5; TRBD1 aligns across 8 bases. The CDR3 contains 14 residues. CDR3 sequence (DNA): TGTGTCAGCAGTTTTGGACAGGGAGAAGGGCCCCAGCATTTT. This gives the protein CVSSFGQGEGPQHF.

With respect to this clonotype: A much more abundant neighbour one base away suggests this may be a read error. The CDR3 coding sequence is TGTGCCAGCAGCCCGTGGGGAACAACCTACAATGAGCAGTTCTTC. Translated, it gives CASSPWGTTYNEQFF. The V and J genes are TRBV14 and TRBJ2-1; no definite D call. CDR3 length: 15 residues. Germline CDR1 reads SGHDN; CDR2 reads FVKESK. V lost 4 bases and J 2 bases, leaving 12 bases between the germline ends.

On this clonotype: One junction end disagrees with the germline gene, perhaps due to a read error. The V and J genes are TRBV5-1 and TRBJ2-7, with TRBD1 matching 7 bases. Germline lookup yields CDR1 SGHRS and CDR2 YFSETQ. The CDR3 runs 15 residues. Here the CDR3 reads CASSLTTGVSYDQYF. In DNA, the CDR3 is TGCGCCAGCAGCTTGACTACAGGGGTCTCCTACGATCAGTACTTC.

This clonotype showed up just once. The chain uses TRBV11-2 and TRBJ2-7; perhaps TRBD2 as D (5 bases). The CDR3 spans 14 residues. V was trimmed by 9 bases and J by 0 bases, leaving 15 bases between them. CDR1 is SGHAT and CDR2 is FQNNGV in the germline V gene. The chain's CDR3 is CASNESRDSYEQYF. CDR3 DNA: TGTGCCAGTAACGAGAGCCGGGACTCCTACGAGCAGTACTTC.

To note about this clonotype: Compared with germline, one end of the junction differs, possibly owing to a read error. The chain has TRBV10-2 and TRBJ1-4, with D perhaps matching TRBD1 (5 bases). The length of the CDR3 is 14 residues. In germline, CDR1 is WSHSY, CDR2 SAAADI. The CDR3 DNA reads as TGCTCCAGCAGTGAGACAGCATCTAATGAAAAACTGTTTTTT. Translating it yields CSSSETASNEKLFF.

This clonotype was picked up many times. V is TRBV4-1 and J is TRBJ1-2; 8 positions agree with TRBD1. The CDR3 is 18 amino acids. With 0 bases clipped from V and 7 bases from J, the junction kept 16 bases outside the gene matches. CDR1 is MGHRA and CDR2 is YSYEKL in the germline V gene. The CDR3 sequence is CASSQELDGQGILRGYTF. In nucleotides, the CDR3 is TGCGCCAGCAGCCAAGAACTAGATGGACAGGGAATTCTCCGTGGCTACACCTTC.

Many counts were recorded for this clonotype. This chain uses TRBV12-3 or TRBV12-4 with TRBJ2-1; 10 bases align to TRBD2. The ends lost 3 bases at V and 9 bases at J; junction bases unmatched: 8. This CDR3 comprises 15 residues. The chain's CDR3 is CASSFSLAGAGEQFF. DNA for the CDR3: TGTGCCAGCAGTTTTAGCCTAGCGGGAGCGGGTGAGCAGTTCTTC.